Listed here are 20 T cell receptor beta chains from one sample, sequenced in a study of T-cell memory formation after mild COVID-19. TCRdb processed the 5' RACE reads anew with MiXCR; each CDR3 protein has one entry. The sample records 90,000 to 120,000 distinct CDR3 sequences, roughly a sixth being singletons. Input material: PBMCs or a T cell subset sorted from them (not recorded which). The source is a man between 18 and 35 years old who had mild COVID-19 (a few samples of this study predate the infection). Cell type and time point are not known.

The chain recombines TRBV5-1 with TRBJ2-3; perhaps TRBD1 as D (5 bases). Trimming left V 0 bases short and J 6 bases short, with 11 bases between. CDR1 is SGHRS and CDR2 is YFSETQ in the germline V gene. The CDR3 consists of 14 residues. The CDR3 is CASSLGQMSDTQYF. The DNA of the CDR3 is TGCGCCAGCAGCTTGGGACAGATGTCGGATACGCAGTATTTT.

V is TRBV2 and J is TRBJ2-7; possible D gene TRBD1, 5 bases. This CDR3 contains 13 residues. CDR1 and CDR2 from the germline V gene are SNHLY and FYNNEI. Trimming shortened V by 7 bases and J by 3 bases, and 13 bases separated the two germline ends. The CDR3 coding sequence is TGTGCCAGCACGGGCCAGGGTGGCTACGAGCAGTACTTC. Its protein is CASTGQGGYEQYF.

This clonotype occurred a few times. The chain links TRBV7-2 to TRBJ1-2; D is ambiguous. V shed 5 bases and J shed 3 bases, with 13 bases lying between them. Germline lookup yields CDR1 SGHTA and CDR2 FQGNSA. The CDR3 has 14 residues. This CDR3 reads CASSPTVFYYGYTF. The CDR3, as DNA: TGTGCCAGCAGCCCAACAGTATTCTACTATGGCTACACCTTC.

This clonotype appeared a few times. This chain links TRBV5-6 with TRBJ1-5, with unresolved D. Germline V gene sequence: CDR1 SGHDT, CDR2 YYEEEE. The CDR3 spans 15 residues. Deletions cut 5 bases from V and 1 base from J, with 13 bases between. The CDR3 loop reads CASSKTSGSNQPQHF. CDR3 DNA sequence: TGTGCCAGCAGTAAGACCTCTGGAAGCAATCAGCCCCAGCATTTT. The entire variable domain, with the rest obtained from reference TRBV5-6 and TRBJ1-5, is as follows: DAGVTQSPTHLIKTRGQQVTLRCSPKSGHDTVSWYQQALGQGPQFIFQYYEEEERQRGNFPDRFSGHQFPNYSSELNVNALLLGDSALYLCASSKTSGSNQPQHFGDGTRLSIL.

The table lists this clonotype with a few counts. This rearrangement joins TRBV5-1 to TRBJ2-5; D unresolved. CDR1 SGHRS and CDR2 YFSETQ come from the germline V gene. Trimming shortened V by 0 bases and J by 5 bases, and 8 bases separated the two germline ends. The CDR3 length is 13 residues. The CDR3 loop is CASSLAQWETQYF. For the CDR3, the DNA is TGCGCCAGCAGCTTGGCCCAGTGGGAGACCCAGTACTTC.

This chain links TRBV4-3 with TRBJ1-1, with a possible D match to TRBD1 (6 bases). The V gene's germline CDR1 is LGHNA and CDR2 YSLEER. This CDR3 is 16 amino acids long. V dropped 2 bases and J dropped 4 bases, with 17 bases sitting between them. The CDR3 sequence: CASSQTWGGLGTEAFF. The CDR3 DNA reads as TGCGCCAGCAGCCAAACCTGGGGGGGCTTGGGCACTGAAGCTTTCTTT.

Only a few counts were recorded for this clonotype. The rearrangement joins TRBV14 to TRBJ2-1; D is tentatively TRBD1 or TRBD2 (5 bases each). Trimming pared 0 bases from V and 5 bases from J, leaving 14 bases between. The CDR3 is 16 amino acids. Germline lookup yields CDR1 SGHDN and CDR2 FVKESK. In DNA form, the CDR3 reads TGTGCCAGCAGCCAAGAATATTGGGGGACCGACAATGAGCAGTTCTTC. Translation gives CASSQEYWGTDNEQFF.

This clonotype was detected only a few times. The V and J genes are TRBV29-1 and TRBJ2-3; TRBD1 agrees at 8 bases. The V segment lost 6 bases and the J segment 3 bases; nucleotides outside the gene matches: 11. The V gene's germline CDR1 is SQVTM and CDR2 ANQGSEA. The CDR3 has 15 residues. Here the CDR3 reads CSVRVGQGGTDTQYF. CDR3 sequence (DNA): TGCAGCGTGCGGGTAGGACAGGGTGGGACAGATACGCAGTATTTT.

The rearrangement joins TRBV28 to TRBJ1-5, with D maybe TRBD1 (6 bases). This CDR3 comprises 13 residues. Trimming left V 8 bases short and J 10 bases short, with 18 bases between. Per the germline V gene, CDR1 is MDHEN and CDR2 is SYDVKM. CDR3 sequence: CASVRGRNGPQHF. CDR3 in DNA: TGTGCCAGCGTGAGGGGGAGGAATGGCCCCCAGCATTTT. Full variable domain (rest looked up from reference TRBV28 and TRBJ1-5): DVKVTQSSRYLVKRTGEKVFLECVQDMDHENMFWYRQDPGLGLRLIYFSYDVKMKEKGDIPEGYSVSREKKERFSLILESASTNQTSMYLCASVRGRNGPQHFGDGTRLSIL.

This clonotype was seen many times. This chain links TRBV7-9 with TRBJ2-3; D not resolved. This CDR3 region has 16 residues. The germline gives CDR1 SEHNR, CDR2 FQNEAQ (reference sequence). V was pared by 4 bases and J by 1 base, with 15 bases between. This CDR3 reads CASSSYSAPGTDTQYF. As DNA, the CDR3 is TGTGCCAGCAGCTCCTACTCGGCCCCCGGCACAGATACGCAGTATTTT.

This sequence joins TRBV2 and TRBJ2-5; 10 bases agree with TRBD1. Trimming took 6 bases from V and 5 from J; bases not matched to a gene: 6. This CDR3 contains 14 residues. The germline CDR1 and CDR2 sequences are SNHLY and FYNNEI. The CDR3 DNA follows: TGTGCCAGCAGGCCGGGACAGGGGTGGGAGACCCAGTACTTC. It encodes CASRPGQGWETQYF.

The chain employs TRBV5-5 and TRBJ2-3, with 8 bases fitting TRBD2. With 2 bases clipped from V and 5 bases from J, the junction kept 7 bases outside the gene matches. The CDR3 sequence is 15 residues long. CDR1 is SGHKS, CDR2 YYEKEE, per germline (reference sequence). The CDR3 reads CASSFPGGNEDTQYF. CDR3 sequence (DNA): TGTGCCAGCAGCTTCCCGGGGGGGAACGAAGATACGCAGTATTTT. Variable domain in full (rest from reference TRBV5-5 and TRBJ2-3): DAGVTQSPTHLIKTRGQQVTLRCSPISGHKSVSWYQQVLGQGPQFIFQYYEKEERGRGNFPDRFSARQFPNYSSELNVNALLLGDSALYLCASSFPGGNEDTQYFGPGTRLTVL.

The rearrangement links TRBV5-5 to TRBJ2-3; D may be TRBD2 (7 bases). Trimming removed 0 bases at V and 4 bases at J, with 15 bases between. Germline CDR1 is SGHKS and CDR2 is YYEKEE (reference sequence). CDR3 length: 16 residues. CDR3 coding DNA: TGTGCCAGCAGCTTGGCGGTGGGGGGGCTAGCAGATACGCAGTATTTT. Translation gives CASSLAVGGLADTQYF.

This clonotype was counted ten times or more. The genes are TRBV7-3 and TRBJ1-1; D is undetermined. The CDR3 is 13 residues long. Per the germline V gene, CDR1 is SGHTA and CDR2 is FQGTGA. V dropped 2 bases and J dropped 3 bases, with 7 bases sitting between them. This CDR3 is CASSLYSHTEAFF. CDR3 DNA: TGTGCCAGCAGCTTATACAGCCACACTGAAGCTTTCTTT.

The chain couples TRBV5-1 to TRBJ2-2; 10 bases agree with TRBD1. In germline, CDR1 is SGHRS, CDR2 YFSETQ. The V and J ends lost 3 bases and 7 bases, in that order; junction bases with no gene match: 6. The CDR3 is 15 amino acids. The CDR3 loop reads CASSSGTGVGGELFF. The CDR3 coding sequence is TGCGCCAGCAGCTCCGGGACAGGGGTCGGCGGGGAGCTGTTTTTT.

The chain has TRBV6-5 and TRBJ2-5; D gene unclear. Germline CDR1 and CDR2: MNHEY and SVGAGI. This CDR3 is built from 14 residues. With 0 bases removed from V and 2 bases from J, the gap between germline ends came to 7 bases. This CDR3 reads CASSYSYKQETQYF. CDR3 sequence (DNA): TGTGCCAGCAGTTACTCGTATAAACAAGAGACCCAGTACTTC.

In this sample, this clonotype turned up a few times. Here the CDR3 DNA reads TGCAGTGCTCCCCTCGGCGGTCAAGAGACCCAGTACTTC. Protein product: CSAPLGGQETQYF. The gene calls are TRBV20-1 and TRBJ2-5; D remains unclear. This CDR3 region has 13 residues. The V gene lost 5 bases and the J gene lost 2 bases, with 12 bases spanning the gap. Germline V gives CDR1 DFQATT, CDR2 SNEGSKA (reference sequence).

The chain recombines TRBV7-2 with TRBJ1-5; tentative D call: TRBD1 (6 bases). The CDR3 covers 14 residues. The germline V and J ends were trimmed by 3 bases and 4 bases, with 10 bases remaining between them. The germline gives CDR1 SGHTA, CDR2 FQGNSA. The CDR3 DNA reads TGTGCCAGCAGCTTTACAGGGACTAATCAGCCCCAGCATTTT. This sequence encodes CASSFTGTNQPQHF.

The chain uses TRBV18 and TRBJ2-5, with 9 bases fitting TRBD2. The CDR3 is made up of 15 amino acids. Germline V CDR1 and CDR2: KGHSH, LQKENI. J was trimmed by 2 bases and V by 3 bases; bases with no gene match: 4. CDR3 loop: CASSPASGIQETQYF. As DNA, the CDR3 is TGTGCCAGCTCACCTGCTAGCGGGATACAAGAGACCCAGTACTTC.

The chain uses TRBV19 and TRBJ2-2; no firm D call. CDR1 and CDR2 (germline): LNHDA, SQIVND (reference sequence). The CDR3 consists of 14 residues. V was cut by 3 bases and J by 5 bases, with 10 bases left in between. The CDR3 sequence: CASSISTRTGELFF. The CDR3 DNA reads TGTGCCAGTAGTATTTCTACGCGGACCGGGGAGCTGTTTTTT.